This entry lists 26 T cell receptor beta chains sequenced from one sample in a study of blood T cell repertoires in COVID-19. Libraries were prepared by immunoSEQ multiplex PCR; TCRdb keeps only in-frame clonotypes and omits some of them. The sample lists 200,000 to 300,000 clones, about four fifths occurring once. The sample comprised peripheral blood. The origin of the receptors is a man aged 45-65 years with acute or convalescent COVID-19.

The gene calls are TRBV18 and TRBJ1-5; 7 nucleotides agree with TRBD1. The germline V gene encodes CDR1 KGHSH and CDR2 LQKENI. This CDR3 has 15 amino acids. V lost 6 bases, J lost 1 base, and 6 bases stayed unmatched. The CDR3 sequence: CASSFETGSNQPQHF. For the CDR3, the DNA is TGTGCCAGCTCCTTTGAGACAGGGAGCAATCAGCCCCAGCATTTT.

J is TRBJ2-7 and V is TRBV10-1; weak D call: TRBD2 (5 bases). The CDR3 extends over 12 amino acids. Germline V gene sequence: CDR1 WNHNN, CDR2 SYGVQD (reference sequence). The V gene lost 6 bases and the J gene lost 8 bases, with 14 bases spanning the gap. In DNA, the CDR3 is TGCGCCAGCAGCTGGTCCGGGGAAAAGCAGTACTTC. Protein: CASSWSGEKQYF.

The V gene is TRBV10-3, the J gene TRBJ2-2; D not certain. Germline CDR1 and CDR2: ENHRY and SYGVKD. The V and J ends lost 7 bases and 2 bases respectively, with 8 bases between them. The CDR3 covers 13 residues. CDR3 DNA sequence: TGTGCCATCACATCGCTAAACACCGGGGAGCTGTTTTTT. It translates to CAITSLNTGELFF.

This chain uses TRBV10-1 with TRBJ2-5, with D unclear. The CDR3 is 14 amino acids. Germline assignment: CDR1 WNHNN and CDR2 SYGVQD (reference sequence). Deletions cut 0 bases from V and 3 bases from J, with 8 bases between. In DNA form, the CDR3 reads TGCGCCAGCAGTGAGTCGAGCAACGAAGAGACCCAGTACTTC. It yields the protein CASSESSNEETQYF.

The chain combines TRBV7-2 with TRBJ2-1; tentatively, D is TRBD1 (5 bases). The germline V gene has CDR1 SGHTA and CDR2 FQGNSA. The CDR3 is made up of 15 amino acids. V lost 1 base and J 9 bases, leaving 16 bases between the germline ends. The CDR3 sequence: CASSLVGQGVGEQFF. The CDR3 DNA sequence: TGTGCCAGCAGCTTAGTTGGACAAGGAGTCGGTGAGCAGTTCTTC. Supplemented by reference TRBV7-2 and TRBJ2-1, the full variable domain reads GAGVSQSPSNKVTEKGKDVELRCDPISGHTALYWYRQSLGQGLEFLIYFQGNSAPDKSGLPSDRFSAERTGGSVSTLTIQRTQQEDSAVYLCASSLVGQGVGEQFFGPGTRLTVL.

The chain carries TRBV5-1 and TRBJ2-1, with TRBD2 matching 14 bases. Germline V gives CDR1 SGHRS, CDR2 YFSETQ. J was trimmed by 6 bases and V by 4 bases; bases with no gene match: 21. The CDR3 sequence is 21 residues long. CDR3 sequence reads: CASSARRTGGTSGSTGNEQFF. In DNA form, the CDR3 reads TGCGCCAGCAGCGCTCGACGCACAGGGGGGACTAGCGGGAGTACTGGCAATGAGCAGTTCTTC. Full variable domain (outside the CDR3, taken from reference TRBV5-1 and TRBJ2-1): KAGVTQTPRYLIKTRGQQVTLSCSPISGHRSVSWYQQTPGQGLQFLFEYFSETQRNKGNFPGRFSGRQFSNSRSEMNVSTLELGDSALYLCASSARRTGGTSGSTGNEQFFGPGTRLTVL.

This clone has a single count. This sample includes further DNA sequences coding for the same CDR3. CDR3 sequence reads: CASSLSAGYEQYF. DNA of the CDR3: TGTGCCAGCAGTTTATCAGCCGGCTACGAGCAGTACTTC. The chain couples TRBV27 to TRBJ2-7; D call uncertain. Deletions cut 0 bases from V and 3 bases from J, with 6 bases between. This CDR3 contains 13 residues. CDR1 and CDR2 from the germline V gene are MNHEY and SMNVEV (reference sequence).

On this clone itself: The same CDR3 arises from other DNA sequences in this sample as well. The CDR3 nucleotides are TGTGCCAGCTCACCCCTCCAGGGGGCCAGCGGAAACACCATATATTTT. This translates into CASSPLQGASGNTIYF. The genes are TRBV18 and TRBJ1-3; 8 bases line up with TRBD1. CDR3 length: 16 residues. The ends lost 3 bases at V and 4 bases at J; junction bases unmatched: 8. Germline CDR1 KGHSH, CDR2 LQKENI.

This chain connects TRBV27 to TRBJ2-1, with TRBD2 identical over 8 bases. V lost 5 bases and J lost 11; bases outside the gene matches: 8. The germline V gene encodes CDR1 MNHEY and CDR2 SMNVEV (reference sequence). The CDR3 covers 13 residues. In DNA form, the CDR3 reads TGTGCCAGCAGTCCGTGGACTAGCCCCCAGCAGTTCTTC. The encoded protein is CASSPWTSPQQFF.

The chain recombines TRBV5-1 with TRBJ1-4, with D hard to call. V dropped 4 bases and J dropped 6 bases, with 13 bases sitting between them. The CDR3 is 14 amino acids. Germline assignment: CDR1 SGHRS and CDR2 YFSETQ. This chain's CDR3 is CASSPDLEYEKLFF. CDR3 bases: TGCGCCAGCAGCCCGGACTTAGAATATGAAAAACTGTTTTTT.

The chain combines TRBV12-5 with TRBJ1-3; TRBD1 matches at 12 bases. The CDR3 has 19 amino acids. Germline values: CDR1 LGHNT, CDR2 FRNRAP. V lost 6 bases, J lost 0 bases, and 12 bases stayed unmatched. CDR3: CASGARDRGLLLSGNTIYF. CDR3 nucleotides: TGTGCTAGTGGGGCCCGGGACAGGGGGCTTCTACTCTCTGGAAACACCATATATTTT.

The CDR3 loop is CASSTTGTAVNYGYTF. CDR3 DNA: TGTGCCAGTAGTACAACCGGGACAGCGGTTAACTATGGCTACACCTTC. The gene calls are TRBV19 and TRBJ1-2, with 7 nucleotides matching TRBD1. This CDR3 region has 16 residues. The V gene's germline CDR1 is LNHDA and CDR2 SQIVND (reference sequence). Trimming took 4 bases from V and 1 from J; bases not matched to a gene: 9.

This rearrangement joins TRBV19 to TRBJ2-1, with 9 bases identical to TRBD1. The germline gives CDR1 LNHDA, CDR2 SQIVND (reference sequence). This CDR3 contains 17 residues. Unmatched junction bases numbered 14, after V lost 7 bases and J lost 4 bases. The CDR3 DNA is TGTGCCAGTAACAACAGGGGGCGCGGGACTTTATACAATGAGCAGTTCTTC. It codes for CASNNRGRGTLYNEQFF.

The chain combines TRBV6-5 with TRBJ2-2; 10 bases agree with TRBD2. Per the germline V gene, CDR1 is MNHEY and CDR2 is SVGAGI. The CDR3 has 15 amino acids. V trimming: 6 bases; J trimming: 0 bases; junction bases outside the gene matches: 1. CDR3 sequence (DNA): TGTGCCAGCAGCCTAGCGGGAGCGAACACCGGGGAGCTGTTTTTT. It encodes CASSLAGANTGELFF.

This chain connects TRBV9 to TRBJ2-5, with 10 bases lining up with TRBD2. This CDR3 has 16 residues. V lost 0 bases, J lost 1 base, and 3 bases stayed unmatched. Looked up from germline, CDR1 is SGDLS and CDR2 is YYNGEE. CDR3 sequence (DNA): TGTGCCAGCAGCGTAGGGAGCGGGGGGGCCCAAGAGACCCAGTACTTC. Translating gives CASSVGSGGAQETQYF.

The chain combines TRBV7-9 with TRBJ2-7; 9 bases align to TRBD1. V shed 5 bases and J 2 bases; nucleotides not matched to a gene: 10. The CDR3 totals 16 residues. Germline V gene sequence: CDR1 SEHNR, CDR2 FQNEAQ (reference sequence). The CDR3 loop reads CASSPGGTGLAYEQYF. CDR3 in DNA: TGTGCCAGCAGCCCCGGGGGGACAGGGTTGGCCTACGAGCAGTACTTC.

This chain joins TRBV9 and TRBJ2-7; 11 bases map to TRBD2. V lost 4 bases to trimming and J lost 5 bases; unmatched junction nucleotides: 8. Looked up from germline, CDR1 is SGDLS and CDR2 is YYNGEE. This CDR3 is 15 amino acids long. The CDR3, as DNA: TGTGCCAGCAGCCCCCTTAGCGGGGGGGTCAACGAGCAGTACTTC. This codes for CASSPLSGGVNEQYF.

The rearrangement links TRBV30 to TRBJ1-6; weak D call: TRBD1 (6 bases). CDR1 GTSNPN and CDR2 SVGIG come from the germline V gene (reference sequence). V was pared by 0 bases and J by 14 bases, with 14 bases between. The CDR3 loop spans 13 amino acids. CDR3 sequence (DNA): TGTGCCTGGAGTGTAGACGGGCAGGGGACCCTCCACTTT. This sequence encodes CAWSVDGQGTLHF.

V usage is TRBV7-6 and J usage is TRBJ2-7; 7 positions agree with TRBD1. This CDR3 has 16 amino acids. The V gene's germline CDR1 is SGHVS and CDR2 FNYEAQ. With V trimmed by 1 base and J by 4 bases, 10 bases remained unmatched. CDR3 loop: CASSLGGGRGWYEQYF. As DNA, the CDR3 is TGTGCCAGCAGCTTAGGAGGGGGCAGGGGTTGGTACGAGCAGTACTTC.

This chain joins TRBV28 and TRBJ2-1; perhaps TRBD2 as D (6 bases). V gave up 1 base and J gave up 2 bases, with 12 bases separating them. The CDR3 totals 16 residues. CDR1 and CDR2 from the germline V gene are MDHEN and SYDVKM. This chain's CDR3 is CASSLYGRITYNEQFF. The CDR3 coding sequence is TGTGCCAGCAGTTTATACGGGAGAATCACCTACAATGAGCAGTTCTTC.

The CDR3 bases are TGTGCCAGCAGCTTAGCGGGCCGGGGGAACACTGAAGCTTTCTTT. This codes for CASSLAGRGNTEAFF. The chain uses TRBV7-6 and TRBJ1-1; D unresolved. This CDR3 has 15 amino acids. Germline values: CDR1 SGHVS, CDR2 FNYEAQ. V lost 0 bases, J lost 1 base, and 9 bases lay in between.

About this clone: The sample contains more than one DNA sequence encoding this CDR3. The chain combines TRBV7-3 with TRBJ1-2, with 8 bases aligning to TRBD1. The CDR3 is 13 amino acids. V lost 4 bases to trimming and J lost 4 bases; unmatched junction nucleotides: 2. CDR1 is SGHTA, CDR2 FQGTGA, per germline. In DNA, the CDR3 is TGTGCCAGCAGCTCTGGACAGGGCTATGGCTACACCTTC. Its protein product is CASSSGQGYGYTF.

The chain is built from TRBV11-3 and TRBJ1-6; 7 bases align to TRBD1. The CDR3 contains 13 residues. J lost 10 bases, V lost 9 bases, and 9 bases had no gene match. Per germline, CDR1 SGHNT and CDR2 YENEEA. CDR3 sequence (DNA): TGTGCCAGTAAAACAGGGGCTGACTCACCCCTCCACTTT. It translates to CASKTGADSPLHF.

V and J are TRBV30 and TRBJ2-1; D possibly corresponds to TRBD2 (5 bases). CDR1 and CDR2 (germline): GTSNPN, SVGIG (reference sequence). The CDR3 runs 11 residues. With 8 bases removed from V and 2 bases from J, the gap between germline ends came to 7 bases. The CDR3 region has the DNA TGTGCCGGGCGGGCCTACAATGAGCAGTTCTTC. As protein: CAGRAYNEQFF. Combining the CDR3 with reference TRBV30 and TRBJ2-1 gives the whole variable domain SQTIHQWPATLVQPVGSPLSLECTVEGTSNPNLYWYRQAAGRGLQLLFYSVGIGQISSEVPQNLSASRPQDRQFILSSKKLLLSDSGFYLCAGRAYNEQFFGPGTRLTVL.

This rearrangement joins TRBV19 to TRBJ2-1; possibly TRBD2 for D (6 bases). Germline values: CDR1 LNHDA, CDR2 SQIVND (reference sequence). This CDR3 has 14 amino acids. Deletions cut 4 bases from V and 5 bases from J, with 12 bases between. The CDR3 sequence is CASSSRTMNNEQFF. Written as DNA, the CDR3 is TGTGCCAGTAGTAGCCGGACTATGAACAATGAGCAGTTCTTC.

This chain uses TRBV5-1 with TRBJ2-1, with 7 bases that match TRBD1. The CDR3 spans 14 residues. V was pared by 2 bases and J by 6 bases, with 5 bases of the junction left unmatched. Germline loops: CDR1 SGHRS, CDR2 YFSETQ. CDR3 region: CASSFGTAFNEQFF. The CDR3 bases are TGCGCCAGCAGCTTTGGGACAGCCTTCAATGAGCAGTTCTTC.